This is a list of T cell receptor beta chains from one sample in a study of shared clonotypes between healthy human individuals. Profiled with immunoSEQ multiplex PCR; TCRdb holds only in-frame clones, not every one. The table shows over a million clones, with approximately 98.5% occurring only once. Sequenced: naive CD4+ T cells sorted from blood. These receptors were taken from a man under 40 in good health. The CDR3 runs from the conserved cysteine through the conserved F or W.

J gene,CDR3 length,V gene,CDR3 protein
TRBJ1-4,17,TRBV5-1,CASSSGQGVSSNEKLFF
TRBJ2-1,15,TRBV7-2,CASSLHGSSYNEQFF
TRBJ1-5,15,TRBV28,CASSSDRGRPQPQHF
TRBJ2-1,16,TRBV25-1,CASSGRTAKSYNEQFF
TRBJ2-6,16,TRBV6-5,CASSWGRISGANVLTF
TRBJ2-5,15,TRBV5-1,CASSFSGGGEETQYF
TRBJ2-7,16,TRBV6-6,CASRLPGSAGSYEQYF
TRBJ2-2,15,TRBV9,CASSADVIDTGELFF
TRBJ1-2,15,TRBV28,CASSLYLAQAYGYTF
TRBJ2-3,15,TRBV14,CASSQDLPRPDTQYF
TRBJ2-7,12,TRBV5-6,CASSKTRSEQYF
TRBJ2-3,14,TRBV10-3,CAIGQGQAVDTQYF
TRBJ1-2,15,TRBV7-2,CASSLDPRGFEGYTF
TRBJ2-7,16,TRBV6-1,CASSEWGGTRTYEQYF
TRBJ2-7,17,TRBV7-9,CASITGLAGSSSYEQYF
TRBJ2-3,16,TRBV27,CASSFLAGGSTDTQYF
TRBJ1-4,14,TRBV4-1,CASSQVPGEEKLFF
TRBJ1-2,14,TRBV7-8,CASSKDGANYGYTF
TRBJ1-5,18,TRBV18,CASSPIPTGGSYNQPQHF
TRBJ2-3,17,TRBV9,CASSGRPLAGGTDTQYF
TRBJ2-1,13,TRBV27,CASSRLAGNRGFF
TRBJ2-1,14,TRBV28,CASSPHSLVNEQFF
TRBJ2-1,12,TRBV28,CASSLLGEGEFF
TRBJ2-2,13,TRBV28,CASSSGRTGELFF
TRBJ2-7,16,TRBV9,CASSLRLAGALNEQYF
TRBJ2-2,14,TRBV28,CASHPTGNTGELFF
TRBJ2-1,15,TRBV10-3,CAISEVSGGRNEQFF
TRBJ1-5,20,TRBV6-1,CASSDVRPLLWVDSNQPQHF
TRBJ1-2,14,TRBV10-3,CAISELGGDYGYTF
TRBJ2-7,15,TRBV11-1,CASSQVREGRYEQYF
TRBJ2-1,14,TRBV6-5,CASPSAGAYNEQFF
TRBJ1-1,16,TRBV5-1,CASSLVARGFGTEAFF
TRBJ2-7,15,TRBV7-8,CASSPVQFTTYEQYF
TRBJ2-7,14,TRBV7-9,CASSLMGSTYEQYF
TRBJ2-1,15,TRBV28,CASSQTGGPYNEQFF
TRBJ1-4,13,TRBV29-1,CSVLRDSNEKLFF
TRBJ2-3,14,TRBV4-3,CASSRATSTDTQYF
TRBJ2-3,16,TRBV5-1,CASSARIPPSTDTQYF
TRBJ2-7,12,TRBV28,CASSPAPVGQYF
TRBJ2-3,12,TRBV7-9,CASAASTDTQYF
TRBJ1-2,15,TRBV28,CASSLPGGRNYGYTF
TRBJ1-2,14,TRBV5-4,CASSWAPSGYGYTF
TRBJ2-1,15,TRBV5-4,CASSLAGLAGNEQFF
TRBJ1-2,12,TRBV9,CASSVGDRGYTF
TRBJ2-2,13,TRBV5-1,CASSLERTGELFF
TRBJ1-4,15,TRBV10-2,CASSHTGTADEKLFF
TRBJ2-7,14,TRBV5-1,CASSLDREPYEQYF
TRBJ1-5,16,TRBV30,CAWSVSGFKVNQPQHF
TRBJ2-1,15,TRBV7-2,CASSPGTGGRYEQFF
TRBJ2-7,14,TRBV15,CATSRENKDHEQYF
TRBJ2-7,12,TRBV5-5,CASSYGQYEQYF